This T cell receptor (beta chain) was recorded in a study of monozygotic twins with inflammatory bowel disease. CDR1 is KGHSH, CDR2 LQKENI, per germline. The CDR3 covers 13 residues. TCRdb reanalyzed the 5' RACE reads and collapses them to one entry per CDR3 protein, without DNA. The clone table shows approximately 200,000 distinct CDR3 sequences, with the ten largest holding 7.5% to 9.5%. The TCR comes from a human donor with ulcerative colitis or Crohn's disease, or a healthy co-twin of an affected twin (not recorded which). Sequencing used blood. V and J are TRBV18 and TRBJ2-3. CDR3: CASSPNKADTQYF.